These 26 T cell receptor beta chains originate from one sample sequenced in a study of T-cell reconstitution after alpha-beta-depleted transplantation in children. During its preparation, the TCRbeta library received unique molecular identifiers. TCRdb reanalysed the PCR reads using MiXCR and keeps one entry per CDR3 protein. The profile covers over 200,000 distinct CDR3 sequences, with 8.5% to 10% appearing a single time and around 6.2% taken by the ten largest. The input for sequencing was PBMCs from the stem cell graft donor, taken from the stem cell graft. The source of these receptors is a human donor who donated a stem cell graft to a child with acute lymphoblastic leukemia.

V usage is TRBV29-1 and J usage is TRBJ2-7; possibly TRBD1 for D (6 bases). Germline V gene sequence: CDR1 SQVTM, CDR2 ANQGSEA. V shed 6 bases and J shed 2 bases, with 11 bases lying between them. This CDR3 region has 12 residues. The chain's CDR3 is CSVSGAPYEQYF. The CDR3 DNA is TGCAGCGTATCAGGGGCGCCCTACGAGCAGTACTTC.

This chain uses TRBV3-1 with TRBJ2-3; 10 bases fit TRBD2. The V segment lost 0 bases and the J segment 2 bases; nucleotides outside the gene matches: 11. The CDR3 loop spans 19 amino acids. Looked up from germline, CDR1 is LGHDT and CDR2 is YNNKEL (reference sequence). The DNA for the CDR3 is TGTGCCAGCAGCCAAGATTGGGAGCGGGGGGGCGTGGACACAGATACGCAGTATTTT. Amino acids: CASSQDWERGGVDTDTQYF.

This clonotype was seen at least ten times. V and J are TRBV10-3 and TRBJ2-7; D is unclear. V was trimmed by 9 bases and J by 0 bases, leaving 9 bases between them. The CDR3 sequence is 12 residues long. Per the germline V gene, CDR1 is ENHRY and CDR2 is SYGVKD. The CDR3 DNA follows: TGTGCCATTGCGAGGAGCTCCTACGAGCAGTACTTC. Its protein product is CAIARSSYEQYF.

This clonotype came up many times. The chain joins TRBV7-8 to TRBJ2-5; the match to TRBD2 covers 12 bases. CDR3 length: 17 residues. Germline-derived CDR1 and CDR2 are SGHVS and FQNEAQ. The J segment lost 1 base and the V segment lost 3 bases, leaving 6 bases of the junction unmatched. This CDR3 reads CASSLNGLAGIQETQYF. As DNA, the CDR3 is TGTGCCAGCAGCTTGAACGGACTAGCGGGGATCCAAGAGACCCAGTACTTC.

The V gene is TRBV7-9, the J gene TRBJ2-3; D not certain. The ends were cut back, 0 bases at V and 3 bases at J, with 7 bases in the middle. Germline CDR1 and CDR2: SEHNR and FQNEAQ (reference sequence). This CDR3 comprises 14 residues. CDR3 nucleotides: TGTGCCAGCAGCTTAGCCTGGCAGACAGATACGCAGTATTTT. Its translation is CASSLAWQTDTQYF.

This clonotype appeared many times. The J gene is TRBJ1-6, the V gene TRBV12-3 or TRBV12-4, with D hard to call. The CDR3 is made up of 13 amino acids. Deletions cut 5 bases from V and 7 bases from J, with 9 bases between. The CDR3 DNA follows: TGTGCCAGCAGTCCGAGGATGAATTCACCCCTCCACTTT. It specifies CASSPRMNSPLHF.

This clonotype was observed a few times. This chain links TRBV20-1 with TRBJ2-1; possible D gene TRBD1, 6 bases. Trimming pared 4 bases from V and 1 base from J, leaving 11 bases between. Germline assignment: CDR1 DFQATT and CDR2 SNEGSKA (reference sequence). The CDR3 spans 14 residues. In DNA, the CDR3 is TGCAGTGCTATTATGAGGGGGTCCTACAATGAGCAGTTCTTC. Protein: CSAIMRGSYNEQFF.

This clonotype was observed at least ten times. V and J are TRBV3-1 and TRBJ1-5, with TRBD1 as a possible D gene (5 bases). V was shortened by 1 base and J by 4 bases, with 8 bases between the two germline ends. Germline lookup yields CDR1 LGHDT and CDR2 YNNKEL (reference sequence). The length of the CDR3 is 14 residues. The CDR3 reads CASSQAGENQPQHF. For the CDR3, the DNA is TGTGCCAGCAGCCAAGCGGGGGAGAATCAGCCCCAGCATTTT.

This chain uses TRBV12-3 or TRBV12-4 with TRBJ1-2; D gene ambiguous. The V and J ends lost 1 base and 2 bases respectively, with 11 bases between them. CDR3 length: 15 residues. In DNA form, the CDR3 reads TGTGCCAGCAGTTTAGGTCCGGATATAAACTATGGCTACACCTTC. Translation gives CASSLGPDINYGYTF.

V is TRBV14 and J is TRBJ2-5; 9 nucleotides match TRBD1. This CDR3 has 16 residues. CDR1 and CDR2 from the germline V gene are SGHDN and FVKESK. With 4 bases clipped from V and 4 bases from J, the junction kept 10 bases outside the gene matches. This CDR3 reads CASSRMGQGDLETQYF. DNA of the CDR3: TGTGCCAGCAGCCGGATGGGACAGGGAGATCTAGAGACCCAGTACTTC.

This clonotype was detected a few times. This chain uses TRBV7-9 with TRBJ1-1; unclear D gene. Germline V gene data show CDR1 as SEHNR and CDR2 as FQNEAQ (reference sequence). Between the trimmed V and J ends, which lost 1 base and 3 bases, there was a span of 15 bases. CDR3 length: 16 residues. In nucleotides, the CDR3 is TGTGCCAGCAGCTTAGGAGAGAGGACCGCGGACACTGAAGCTTTCTTT. It encodes CASSLGERTADTEAFF.

This clonotype showed up many times. The gene calls are TRBV12-3 or TRBV12-4 and TRBJ1-3; D gene ambiguous. V lost 3 bases and J lost 4, with 13 bases in between. The CDR3 runs to 15 residues. This chain's CDR3 is CASSFDVVGGNTIYF. Written as DNA, the CDR3 is TGTGCCAGCAGTTTCGACGTGGTGGGAGGAAACACCATATATTTT.

The sample holds many counts of this clonotype. This chain links TRBV11-1 with TRBJ2-3; 7 bases are a match to TRBD2. The germline V gene has CDR1 SGHAT and CDR2 FQDESV (reference sequence). The CDR3 is 17 residues long. The J segment lost 0 bases and the V segment lost 1 base, leaving 7 bases of the junction unmatched. The CDR3 reads CASSLGFAGVSTDTQYF. As DNA, the CDR3 is TGTGCCAGCAGCTTAGGTTTCGCGGGGGTGAGCACAGATACGCAGTATTTT.

This clonotype showed up many times. This chain connects TRBV4-3 to TRBJ2-2; 11 positions agree with TRBD2. The length of the CDR3 is 20 residues. Germline V gene lookup returns CDR1 LGHNA and CDR2 YSLEER. Germline trimming cut 1 base from V and 2 bases from J; bases unmatched to any gene: 12. CDR3 DNA: TGCGCCAGCAGCCAAGCCCCTTCTAGCGGGGGGACCCTAAACACCGGGGAGCTGTTTTTT. This gives the protein CASSQAPSSGGTLNTGELFF.

This clonotype was seen more than once but under ten times. The chain carries TRBV7-8 and TRBJ1-2; D is perhaps TRBD1 (5 bases). This CDR3 contains 15 residues. Trimming took 1 base from V and 2 from J, leaving 11 bases between them. Per germline, CDR1 SGHVS and CDR2 FQNEAQ. CDR3 in DNA: TGTGCCAGCAGCTTAGAGGGACTCCCGAACTATGGCTACACCTTC. It is translated as CASSLEGLPNYGYTF.

In its sample, this clonotype was seen a few times. The chain joins TRBV27 to TRBJ2-3; maybe TRBD1 (6 bases). CDR1 and CDR2 from the germline V gene are MNHEY and SMNVEV (reference sequence). The CDR3 has 15 residues. With 8 bases removed from V and 0 bases from J, the gap between germline ends came to 15 bases. The CDR3 loop is CASLEAGASTDTQYF. CDR3 nucleotide sequence: TGTGCCAGCCTTGAGGCAGGGGCTAGCACAGATACGCAGTATTTT.

This clonotype was counted a few times. The gene calls are TRBV5-1 and TRBJ2-1; tentative D call: TRBD1 (5 bases). Deletions cut 3 bases from V and 9 bases from J, with 19 bases between. Germline CDR1 SGHRS, CDR2 YFSETQ. CDR3 length: 15 amino acids. In DNA form, the CDR3 reads TGCGCCAGCAGCTCACCCCCCGACAGTTTTCCTGAGCAGTTCTTC. This translates into CASSSPPDSFPEQFF.

This clonotype was recorded once. The chain employs TRBV29-1 and TRBJ1-1; a weak D match, TRBD1 (5 bases). The CDR3 loop spans 14 amino acids. Germline V gene sequence: CDR1 SQVTM, CDR2 ANQGSEA. The V end was cut by 4 bases, the J end by 4 bases, with 16 bases between. The CDR3 DNA reads as TGCAGCGTTGCCCCGGGACGGTTGACCACTGAAGCTTTCTTT. Protein sequence: CSVAPGRLTTEAFF.

The CDR3 bases are TGTGCCAGCAGCACGAGAGAAGGGCCGGGAAACACCATATATTTT. It codes for CASSTREGPGNTIYF. This chain connects TRBV12-3 or TRBV12-4 to TRBJ1-3; D is unresolved. CDR3 length: 15 amino acids. Trimming took 6 bases from V and 4 from J, leaving 16 bases between them.

The rearrangement uses TRBV5-1 and TRBJ1-1; D possibly corresponds to TRBD1 (6 bases). CDR3 length: 15 amino acids. CDR1 and CDR2 (germline): SGHRS, YFSETQ. V was pared by 3 bases and J by 1 base, with 13 bases between. The CDR3 region has the DNA TGCGCCAGCAGCTCGGGGGGCTCAAAGAACACTGAAGCTTTCTTT. This gives the protein CASSSGGSKNTEAFF.

This clonotype has a count of ten or more. The chain has TRBV19 and TRBJ2-7; 8 positions match TRBD1. This CDR3 is built from 14 residues. The junction had 6 bases not matched to a gene; V was cut back by 7 bases and J by 1 base. Germline assignment: CDR1 LNHDA and CDR2 SQIVND (reference sequence). CDR3 protein: CASKRTGTSYEQYF. The CDR3 region has the DNA TGTGCCAGTAAGAGGACAGGGACATCCTACGAGCAGTACTTC. The full variable domain, in which reference TRBV19 and TRBJ2-7 provide the parts outside the CDR3, is DGGITQSPKYLFRKEGQNVTLSCEQNLNHDAMYWYRQDPGQGLRLIYYSQIVNDFQKGDIAEGYSVSREKKESFPLTVTSAQKNPTAFYLCASKRTGTSYEQYFGPGTRLTVT.

This clonotype was counted only a few times. The chain carries TRBV5-1 and TRBJ2-1; D assignment may be TRBD1 or TRBD2 (5 bases each). The CDR3 loop spans 13 amino acids. V was pared by 10 bases and J by 4 bases, with 15 bases between. Germline V gives CDR1 SGHRS, CDR2 YFSETQ. This CDR3 is CASRLGEYNEQFF. The CDR3 coding sequence is TGCGCCTCCCGTCTGGGGGAATACAATGAGCAGTTCTTC.

This clonotype is medium-sized (0.01 to 0.1%) by share. The chain links TRBV10-3 to TRBJ2-7, with unresolved D. In germline, CDR1 is ENHRY, CDR2 SYGVKD. With 2 bases removed from V and 5 bases from J, the gap between germline ends came to 4 bases. The CDR3 is 11 amino acids. CDR3 coding DNA: TGTGCCATCAGTGAGGCGGACGAGCAGTACTTC. Encoded protein: CAISEADEQYF.

In its sample, this clonotype was seen many times. The J gene is TRBJ1-1, the V gene TRBV10-3, with 7 bases identical to TRBD1. The CDR3 length is 13 residues. V dropped 6 bases and J dropped 4; count of bases not matched to a gene: 5. Germline CDR1 is ENHRY and CDR2 is SYGVKD. CDR3 protein: CAIREGQTTEAFF. CDR3 sequence (DNA): TGTGCCATCAGAGAGGGACAGACCACTGAAGCTTTCTTT.

The chain joins TRBV29-1 to TRBJ2-3; TRBD2 aligns across 7 bases. The CDR3 is made up of 12 amino acids. Germline V lookup: CDR1 SQVTM, CDR2 ANQGSEA. V lost 4 bases, J lost 4 bases, and 2 bases stayed unmatched. The chain's CDR3 is CSVVGRADTQYF. The CDR3 DNA reads TGCAGCGTTGTGGGGAGGGCAGATACGCAGTATTTT.

This clonotype was seen only a few times. V and J are TRBV24-1 and TRBJ2-1, with D possibly called TRBD1 or TRBD2 (5 bases each). Germline V lookup: CDR1 KGHDR, CDR2 SFDVKD. The CDR3 is 14 residues long. The V end lost 7 bases, the J end lost 7 bases, and 16 bases lay between the germline ends. CDR3 in DNA: TGTGCCACCAGCGGGGACCCTCCAAGGAATGAGCAGTTCTTC. This encodes CATSGDPPRNEQFF.